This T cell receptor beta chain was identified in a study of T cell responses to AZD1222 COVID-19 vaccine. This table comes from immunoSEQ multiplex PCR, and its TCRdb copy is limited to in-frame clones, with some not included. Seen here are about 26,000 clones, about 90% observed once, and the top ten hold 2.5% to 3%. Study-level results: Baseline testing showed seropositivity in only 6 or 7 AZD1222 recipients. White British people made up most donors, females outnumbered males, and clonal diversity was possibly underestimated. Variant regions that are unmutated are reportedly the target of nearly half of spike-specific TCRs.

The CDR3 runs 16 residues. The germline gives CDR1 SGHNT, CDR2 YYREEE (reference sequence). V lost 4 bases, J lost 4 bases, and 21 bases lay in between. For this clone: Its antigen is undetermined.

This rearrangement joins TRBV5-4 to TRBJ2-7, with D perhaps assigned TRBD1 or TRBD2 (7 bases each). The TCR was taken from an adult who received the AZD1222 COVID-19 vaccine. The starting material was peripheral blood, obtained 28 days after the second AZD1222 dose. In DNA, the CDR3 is TGTGCCAGCAGCCGGTCATCAGGGGGAGGGGTATACGAGCAGTACTTC. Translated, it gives CASSRSSGGGVYEQYF.